These 9 T cell receptor beta chains were sequenced from one sample in a study of technical replicates of blood from a few donors (dated by TCRdb to 2017 to 2019). Libraries were constructed by the immunoSEQ multiplex PCR assay. The clones in this table, taken by TCRdb from immuneACCESS, are in-frame only. Not every clone is retained; where verified, under half of the shortfall comes from an unresolved V gene, and the cause of the rest is unknown. This sample gives tens of thousands of clones in total; approximately 87% of them show up just once. More than 4.5% of the sample comes from the top ten. Sequencing was done on a sample of PBMCs. The origin of the receptors is a human donor in good health. Some clones in this sample may be carry-over from other donors' samples.

This chain joins TRBV9 and TRBJ1-4; 9 bases align to TRBD1. Germline values: CDR1 SGDLS, CDR2 YYNGEE. With 4 bases clipped from V and 3 bases from J, the junction kept 4 bases outside the gene matches. This CDR3 has 15 amino acids. CDR3 bases: TGTGCCAGCAGCATAACAGGGGGCTCTAATGAAAAACTGTTTTTT. It specifies CASSITGGSNEKLFF.

This rearrangement joins TRBV6-5 to TRBJ1-3; D may be TRBD1 (6 bases). Per the germline V gene, CDR1 is MNHEY and CDR2 is SVGAGI. The CDR3 length is 16 residues. Deletions cut 2 bases from V and 0 bases from J, with 11 bases between. CDR3 sequence reads: CASSYAGQYSGNTIYF. The CDR3 DNA reads TGTGCCAGCAGTTACGCTGGACAGTACTCTGGAAACACCATATATTTT.

The gene calls are TRBV29-1 and TRBJ2-1; unclear D gene. V was cut by 3 bases and J by 6 bases, with 9 bases left in between. The CDR3 is made up of 12 amino acids. Germline values: CDR1 SQVTM, CDR2 ANQGSEA. The CDR3 coding sequence is TGCAGCGTTGAGAAGACGGGCAATGAGCAGTTCTTC. Protein product: CSVEKTGNEQFF.

The rearrangement joins TRBV5-4 to TRBJ1-2; perhaps TRBD1 as D (6 bases). Trimming removed 0 bases at V and 5 bases at J, with 14 bases between. Germline V gives CDR1 SGHNT, CDR2 YYREEE (reference sequence). The CDR3 consists of 15 residues. CDR3 in amino acids: CASSLAAGEGYGYTF. CDR3 nucleotide sequence: TGTGCCAGCAGCTTGGCGGCAGGGGAGGGATATGGCTACACCTTC.

The CDR3 coding sequence is TGTGCCAGCAGCTTAAAGGGGGGCGGGGGAGATACGCAGTATTTT. Translation: CASSLKGGGGDTQYF. The chain carries TRBV7-3 and TRBJ2-3, with a weak D call TRBD2 (7 bases). The germline gives CDR1 SGHTA, CDR2 FQGTGA. V was cut by 1 base and J by 5 bases, with 13 bases left in between. The CDR3 consists of 15 residues.

The chain links TRBV9 to TRBJ1-2, with D unclear. This CDR3 is 14 amino acids long. V was trimmed by 3 bases and J by 9 bases, leaving 18 bases between them. CDR1 SGDLS and CDR2 YYNGEE come from the germline V gene. In nucleotides, the CDR3 is TGTGCCAGCAGCGCTCTAGGCACCTCCTCAAGCTACACCTTC. It codes for CASSALGTSSSYTF. Complete variable domain (other parts from reference TRBV9 and TRBJ1-2): DSGVTQTPKHLITATGQRVTLRCSPRSGDLSVYWYQQSLDQGLQFLIQYYNGEERAKGNILERFSAQQFPDLHSELNLSSLELGDSALYFCASSALGTSSSYTFGSGTRLTVV.

Written as DNA, the CDR3 is TGCGCCAGCAGCCGTACAGGGGGCGACTATGGCTACACCTTC. Translating it yields CASSRTGGDYGYTF. The chain couples TRBV5-1 to TRBJ1-2; the match to TRBD1 covers 9 bases. J gave up 3 bases and V 4 bases, and 4 bases lay outside the gene matches. The CDR3 is made up of 14 amino acids. The germline gives CDR1 SGHRS, CDR2 YFSETQ.

V gene TRBV7-9 combines with J gene TRBJ2-7; 9 bases align to TRBD2. Germline values: CDR1 SEHNR, CDR2 FQNEAQ (reference sequence). This CDR3 is 14 amino acids long. V gave up 7 bases and J gave up 7 bases; unmatched junction bases: 11. CDR3 coding DNA: TGTGCCAGCACCCAGTGGGCGGGAGGGCAAGAGCAGTACTTC. Translated, it gives CASTQWAGGQEQYF.

V gene TRBV7-2 combines with J gene TRBJ2-3; 8 bases align to TRBD2. This CDR3 has 18 amino acids. The V gene end was trimmed by 1 base and the J gene end by 4 bases; junction bases not matched to a gene: 13. Germline V gene data show CDR1 as SGHTA and CDR2 as FQGNSA. As DNA, the CDR3 is TGTGCCAGCAGCTTAGTTGGCGGGAGGCCTTTGGGCTCAGATACGCAGTATTTT. Amino acid sequence: CASSLVGGRPLGSDTQYF.